This T cell receptor beta chain was recorded in a study of a mutant IDH1 vaccine in newly diagnosed glioma. On the study more broadly: Vaccination began 4-6 weeks post radiotherapy alone, or with temozolomide cycles. The treated population exhibited a male proportion of about 62%, a female proportion of about 38%, and a mean age of around 40 years.

Details on this clone: The target antigen is unknown.

Time point reported: week 5, during vaccination. Doses comprised 300 ug of mutant IDH1 20-mer peptide each, plus topical imiquimod. Clones were sequenced by immunoSEQ multiplex PCR, and TCRdb holds only the in-frame ones, with some missing. The table has 35,000 or so clones, about 86% seen once; the top ten hold 24%. This CDR3 has 13 amino acids. CDR1 and CDR2 (germline): SGHRS, YFSETQ. V lost 4 bases, J lost 7 bases, and 15 bases lay in between. The chain joins TRBV5-1 to TRBJ2-7; D is undetermined. Here the sequenced sample was PBMCs, taken from a glioma patient whose treatment included an IDH1 peptide vaccine. The TCR was taken from a man aged 25 to 45 with glioma. In DNA, the CDR3 is TGCGCCAGCAGCCCGGGTGCATTGGAAGAGCAGTACTTC. It translates to CASSPGALEEQYF.